This T cell receptor beta chain was observed in a study of shared clonotypes between healthy human individuals. Findings of the study overall: Shared clonotypes: roughly 5% naive CD4, under 4% naive CD8, around 2.4% memory CD4, over 0.3% memory CD8. Lower generation probabilities were found for non-shared clonotypes than for those shared by all four donors.

With 6 bases clipped from V and 2 bases from J, the junction kept 6 bases outside the gene matches. CDR1 and CDR2 (germline): SGHVS, FQNEAQ. CDR3 size: 16 residues. Deep level was the assay's run setting. The method was immunoSEQ multiplex PCR; TCRdb's version includes in-frame clones alone and lacks a portion of them. The repertoire holds some 350,000 clones, with around 74% as singletons. In regard to this clone: The antigen is unknown.

The rearrangement joins TRBV7-8 to TRBJ2-2, with 10 bases fitting TRBD2. The sequence derives from a man aged 30 to 45 in good health. Material: memory CD4+ T cells sorted from blood. Noted subset: CD45RA-negative fraction. The CDR3 nucleotides are TGTGCCAGCAGGGCTACTAGCGGGATAAACACCGGGGAGCTGTTTTTT. Translating it yields CASRATSGINTGELFF.